The entry below gives a single TCR beta chain sequence along with its context. The data were obtained in a study of blood T cell repertoires in COVID-19. As for the study in general: Nucleic acid was either cDNA or gDNA, and it came from T cells, B-cell-depleted T cells, or PBMCs.

Sequencing used immunoSEQ multiplex PCR; TCRdb keeps in-frame clones, though not all of them. The repertoire holds about 200,000 clones, with roughly 87% as singletons. The CDR3 runs to 14 residues. Unmatched junction bases numbered 7, after V lost 5 bases and J lost 8 bases. Germline V CDR1 and CDR2: SNHLY, FYNNEI. The clonotype was recovered from a man between 40 and 49 years old with active or convalescent COVID-19. The J gene is TRBJ1-2, the V gene TRBV2; 11 bases line up with TRBD1. Sequencing used peripheral blood. CDR3 nucleotide sequence: TGTGCCAGCAGTTCCGGACAGGGGGCCGGGGGCTACACCTTC. Amino acid sequence: CASSSGQGAGGYTF.